At least ten counts were recorded for the clone carrying this TCR beta chain. Building of the TCR beta libraries involved iRepertoire HTBI primers and Arm-PCR of CDR3 regions. TCRdb fed the multiplex PCR reads into MiXCR, producing one record per CDR3 protein. In the table there are around 450,000 distinct CDR3 sequences, roughly 15% of which are singletons. The data belong to a study of regulatory T cells in long-lasting Graves disease. The sample's time point: newly diagnosed GD, antithyroid drugs for less than 3 months. From RNA extracted from PBMCs, the TCR library was made. The CDR3 spans 15 residues. V lost 3 bases to trimming and J lost 0 bases, with 12 bases between them. Germline CDR1 MNHEY, CDR2 SMNVEV (reference sequence). These sequences were also reported in another study, on T cells in Graves' hyperthyroidism and ophthalmopathy. That work adds: Stable hyperthyroidism: no ophthalmopathy progression over 18 months of follow-up.

The material sequenced was peripheral blood mononuclear cells (PBMCs), taken at new diagnosis, from a patient treated with antithyroid drugs. This clonotype originated in a woman aged 35 to 49 with Graves disease. V and J are TRBV27 and TRBJ2-7, with a possible D match to TRBD2 (6 bases). The DNA of the CDR3 is TGTGCCAGCAGTTTGGGCGGGATAGGCTCCTACGAGCAGTACTTC. Its protein product is CASSLGGIGSYEQYF.